The TCR beta chain described here comes from a study of Graves' ophthalmopathy and Graves' hyperthyroidism. Certain patients were not enrolled. These were patients with other autoimmune diseases, uncontrolled infections, pregnancy or lactation. Fresh peripheral blood, roughly 10 ml, was the PBMC source. Whole-study findings and limits: Most expanded clonotypes from thyroid (those above 0.001 frequency) were also found in blood. For separating ophthalmopathy from stable hyperthyroidism, a 13-signature model gave under 90% sensitivity and 81.08% specificity.

This clonotype was found many times. Its antigen is undetermined. The CDR3 has 16 residues. The V and J ends lost 3 bases and 4 bases, in that order; junction bases with no gene match: 12. From germline, CDR1 is SGHVS and CDR2 FQNEAQ. RNA transcripts yielded amplified TCR beta CDR3 regions. An opening RT-PCR round employed HTBI primers and preceded a second-round multiplex PCR. Each CDR3 protein gets one entry after TCRdb re-called the multiplex PCR reads with MiXCR. The repertoire has roughly 300,000 distinct CDR3 sequences, around a sixth of them found once; the top ten carry around 12%. The receptor comes from an adult man with Graves' ophthalmopathy. Sequenced material: peripheral blood. J is TRBJ2-7 and V is TRBV7-8, with 7 nucleotides matching TRBD1. CDR3 DNA: TGTGCCAGCAGCTTCGCCCCCCGGGACAGACAATACGAGCAGTACTTC. Its translation is CASSFAPRDRQYEQYF.